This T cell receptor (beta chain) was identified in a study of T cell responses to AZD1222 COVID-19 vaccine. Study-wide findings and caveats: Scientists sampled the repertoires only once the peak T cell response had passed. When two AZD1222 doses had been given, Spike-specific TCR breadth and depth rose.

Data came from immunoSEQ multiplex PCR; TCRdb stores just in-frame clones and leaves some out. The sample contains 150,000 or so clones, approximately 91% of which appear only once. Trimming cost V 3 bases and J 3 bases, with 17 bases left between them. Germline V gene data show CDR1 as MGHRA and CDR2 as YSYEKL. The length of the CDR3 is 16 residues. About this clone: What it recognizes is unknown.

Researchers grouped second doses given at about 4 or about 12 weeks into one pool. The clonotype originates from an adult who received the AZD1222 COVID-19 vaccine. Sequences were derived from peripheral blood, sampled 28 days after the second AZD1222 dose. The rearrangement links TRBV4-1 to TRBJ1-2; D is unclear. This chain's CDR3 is CASSQPIPTAHYGYTF. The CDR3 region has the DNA TGCGCCAGCAGCCAGCCTATCCCCACAGCCCACTATGGCTACACCTTC.